The 30 T cell receptor beta chains below were found in one sample sequenced in a study of cytomegalovirus exposure and HLA in healthy donors. Vbeta (60) and Jbeta (13) primers were used in the PCR. Profiling relied on immunoSEQ multiplex PCR, and the TCRdb table lists in-frame clones only, not all of them. In the table there are 130,000 to 150,000 clones, approximately 71% of which are singletons. Sequenced sample: PBMCs. The receptors were gathered from a woman aged 45-59 years in good health and CMV-seronegative.

The chain couples TRBV25-1 to TRBJ1-4, with TRBD1 identical over 7 bases. CDR3 length: 14 residues. From germline, CDR1 is MGHDK and CDR2 SYGVNS. V gave up 6 bases and J gave up 8 bases; unmatched junction bases: 9. The CDR3 DNA follows: TGTGCCAGCAGCCTAAGGGGGCGTGGAGAAAAACTGTTTTTT. Its translation: CASSLRGRGEKLFF.

The V gene is TRBV30, the J gene TRBJ1-2, with D possibly TRBD1 on 5 matching bases. Germline-derived CDR1 and CDR2 are GTSNPN and SVGIG (reference sequence). The CDR3 consists of 14 residues. Trimming cost V 0 bases and J 4 bases, with 12 bases left between them. The CDR3 loop reads CAWSVQDGSYGYTF. The CDR3 coding sequence is TGTGCCTGGAGTGTACAGGACGGCTCCTATGGCTACACCTTC.

V is TRBV20-1 and J is TRBJ1-2, with a tentative D call TRBD1 (5 bases). The CDR3 loop spans 11 amino acids. Trimming removed 4 bases at V and 5 bases at J, with 8 bases between. Looked up from germline, CDR1 is DFQATT and CDR2 is SNEGSKA (reference sequence). The CDR3 spells CSAMTDYGYTF. CDR3 nucleotide sequence: TGCAGTGCTATGACAGATTATGGCTACACCTTC.

The chain has TRBV4-1 and TRBJ2-7; 8 bases match TRBD1. The CDR3 is 15 amino acids. After removal of 3 bases from V and 2 bases from J, the junction contained 6 bases not matched to a gene. Germline V lookup: CDR1 MGHRA, CDR2 YSYEKL. The CDR3 region has the DNA TGCGCCAGCAGCCATCCGGGACAGGCGACCTACGAGCAGTACTTC. It is translated as CASSHPGQATYEQYF.

Concerning this clone itself: Mismatch with germline at one junction end may stem from a read error. The chain recombines TRBV7-7 with TRBJ2-7, with 10 bases aligning to TRBD1. Per the germline V gene, CDR1 is SSHAT and CDR2 is FNYEAQ (reference sequence). The CDR3 is 15 amino acids. In nucleotides, the CDR3 is TGTGCTAGCAGCACCGGGACAGGGGTCTCCTACGAGCAGTACTTC. Protein product: CASSTGTGVSYEQYF. Drawing the rest from reference TRBV7-7 and TRBJ2-7, the complete variable domain is GAGVSQSPRYKVTKRGQDVTLRCDPISSHATLYWYQQALGQGPEFLTYFNYEAQPDKSGLPSDRFSAERPEGSISTLTIQRTEQRDSAMYRCASSTGTGVSYEQYFGPGTRLTVT.

This clone has only a few counts. The chain couples TRBV7-2 to TRBJ2-7; D remains ambiguous. The CDR3 extends over 11 amino acids. V dropped 6 bases and J dropped 0 bases, with 3 bases sitting between them. Germline values: CDR1 SGHTA, CDR2 FQGNSA. CDR3 sequence: CASSNSYEQYF. The CDR3 DNA sequence: TGTGCCAGCAGTAACTCCTACGAGCAGTACTTC.

This rearrangement joins TRBV5-8 to TRBJ2-6; TRBD2 might be the D (5 bases). The V end lost 5 bases, the J end lost 3 bases, and 21 bases lay between the germline ends. The CDR3 contains 18 residues. The germline CDR1 and CDR2 sequences are SGHTS and YDEGEE. CDR3 nucleotide sequence: TGTGCCAGCAGTCCCGGGCCAAGATCGGGGAATGGGGCCAACGTCCTGACTTTC. It yields the protein CASSPGPRSGNGANVLTF.

The chain is built from TRBV7-9 and TRBJ2-1; TRBD2 matches at 10 bases. The junction had 1 base not matched to a gene; V was cut back by 1 base and J by 4 bases. The CDR3 length is 15 residues. The germline V gene encodes CDR1 SEHNR and CDR2 FQNEAQ (reference sequence). The CDR3 protein is CASSLELAGYNEQFF. The DNA of the CDR3 is TGTGCCAGCAGCTTAGAACTAGCGGGGTACAATGAGCAGTTCTTC.

This sequence joins TRBV4-3 and TRBJ2-1, with TRBD2 matching over 8 bases. The CDR3 has 16 amino acids. CDR1 and CDR2 from the germline V gene are LGHNA and YSLEER. Trimming took 5 bases from V and 7 from J; bases not matched to a gene: 13. CDR3 residues: CASSSRGAGVRNEQFF. CDR3 sequence (DNA): TGCGCCAGCAGCTCCCGGGGAGCGGGGGTTAGGAATGAGCAGTTCTTC.

The gene calls are TRBV5-1 and TRBJ2-1; tentatively, D is TRBD2 (5 bases). This CDR3 is 14 amino acids long. The germline V gene has CDR1 SGHRS and CDR2 YFSETQ. V was cut by 5 bases and J by 8 bases, with 17 bases left in between. This CDR3 is CASSPDSWSDEQFF. CDR3 DNA: TGCGCCAGCAGTCCGGACTCATGGTCGGATGAGCAGTTCTTC.

The chain carries TRBV7-9 and TRBJ2-7, with 8 bases matching TRBD1. CDR3 length: 13 residues. Germline CDR1 SEHNR, CDR2 FQNEAQ (reference sequence). Trimming removed 5 bases from V and 7 bases from J; junction bases left unmatched: 7. The CDR3 protein is CASSPGTGWEQYF. Written as DNA, the CDR3 is TGTGCCAGCAGCCCTGGGACAGGCTGGGAGCAGTACTTC.

This clone was observed a few times. The chain combines TRBV29-1 with TRBJ1-2; TRBD1 aligns across 8 bases. Looked up from germline, CDR1 is SQVTM and CDR2 is ANQGSEA. The length of the CDR3 is 13 residues. The trim removed 4 bases at V and 8 bases at J, leaving 9 bases unmatched. The CDR3 spells CSVAQGASGGYTF. The CDR3 region has the DNA TGCAGCGTTGCCCAGGGGGCATCGGGCGGCTACACCTTC.

The chain employs TRBV4-1 and TRBJ2-1, with TRBD2 identical over 11 bases. The CDR3 has 17 amino acids. Losses at the gene ends were 2 bases for V and 4 bases for J; bases not matched to a gene: 7. CDR1 and CDR2 (germline): MGHRA, YSYEKL. The CDR3 sequence is CASSQRLAGPKYNEQFF. The CDR3, as DNA: TGCGCCAGCAGCCAACGACTAGCGGGGCCAAAATACAATGAGCAGTTCTTC.

The rearrangement joins TRBV7-2 to TRBJ2-3; D gene uncertain. The length of the CDR3 is 15 residues. CDR1 is SGHTA and CDR2 is FQGNSA in the germline V gene. The V gene lost 4 bases and the J gene lost 5 bases, with 16 bases spanning the gap. CDR3 protein: CASSSGLGIGDTQYF. For the CDR3, the DNA is TGTGCCAGCAGCTCGGGTCTAGGAATAGGAGATACGCAGTATTTT. Full variable domain (remainder filled in from reference TRBV7-2 and TRBJ2-3): GAGVSQSPSNKVTEKGKDVELRCDPISGHTALYWYRQSLGQGLEFLIYFQGNSAPDKSGLPSDRFSAERTGGSVSTLTIQRTQQEDSAVYLCASSSGLGIGDTQYFGPGTRLTVL.

This clone has a handful of counts. The gene calls are TRBV18 and TRBJ2-3; TRBD1 aligns across 10 bases. CDR1 is KGHSH, CDR2 LQKENI, per germline. The V segment lost 3 bases and the J segment 1 base; nucleotides outside the gene matches: 1. The CDR3 is made up of 15 amino acids. The CDR3 DNA reads TGTGCCAGCTCACCCGGGACAGGGGGCACAGATACGCAGTATTTT. The encoded protein is CASSPGTGGTDTQYF.

This rearrangement joins TRBV18 to TRBJ1-3, with D unresolved. The V end was cut by 4 bases, the J end by 4 bases, with 11 bases between. This CDR3 comprises 14 residues. In germline, CDR1 is KGHSH, CDR2 LQKENI. The CDR3 here is CASSLERSGNTIYF. In DNA, the CDR3 is TGTGCCAGCTCACTTGAAAGGAGCGGAAACACCATATATTTT.

V usage is TRBV7-8 and J usage is TRBJ2-7, with D perhaps matching TRBD1 (6 bases). CDR1 is SGHVS and CDR2 is FQNEAQ in the germline V gene. The CDR3 sequence is 17 residues long. Trimming cost V 1 base and J 0 bases, with 16 bases left between them. The CDR3, as DNA: TGTGCCAGCAGCTTAGATGGGGCGACAGGCCTCTCCTACGAGCAGTACTTC. Residues: CASSLDGATGLSYEQYF.

This clone was counted a few times. CDR3 in amino acids: CASSQDWGVQQFF. CDR3 coding DNA: TGCGCCAGCAGCCAAGATTGGGGGGTTCAGCAGTTCTTC. This chain connects TRBV4-3 to TRBJ2-1, with D possibly matching TRBD2 (6 bases). The CDR3 is 13 residues long. Germline CDR1 reads LGHNA; CDR2 reads YSLEER. Trimming took off 0 bases at V and 11 bases at J, with 11 bases between the two ends.

This clone was seen only once. For the CDR3, the DNA is TGTGCCAGCAGCGCCGGACTAGCGGGGGGTACCGGGGAGCTGTTTTTT. It codes for CASSAGLAGGTGELFF. The gene calls are TRBV9 and TRBJ2-2; 14 bases are a match to TRBD2. The CDR3 totals 16 residues. With V trimmed by 3 bases and J by 5 bases, 3 bases remained unmatched. Germline V gene data show CDR1 as SGDLS and CDR2 as YYNGEE.

This chain connects TRBV19 to TRBJ2-7; 8 nucleotides align to TRBD1. V was pared by 3 bases and J by 7 bases, with 11 bases of the junction left unmatched. This CDR3 has 15 residues. From germline, CDR1 is LNHDA and CDR2 SQIVND (reference sequence). The CDR3 region is CASSMSQGAAWEQYF. In DNA form, the CDR3 reads TGTGCCAGTAGTATGTCGCAGGGGGCTGCGTGGGAGCAGTACTTC.

The chain employs TRBV6-6 and TRBJ2-1; 9 nucleotides agree with TRBD2. This CDR3 has 13 residues. V lost 6 bases, J lost 5 bases, and 2 bases stayed unmatched. Germline assignment: CDR1 MNHNY and CDR2 SVGAGI (reference sequence). CDR3 bases: TGTGCCAGCAGCAGACTAGCGGACAATGAGCAGTTCTTC. The encoded protein is CASSRLADNEQFF.

CDR3 protein: CASSQEQEGNYGYTF. The CDR3 DNA is TGCGCCAGCAGCCAAGAACAAGAGGGAAACTATGGCTACACCTTC. The V and J genes are TRBV4-3 and TRBJ1-2; no clear D gene. The V end was cut by 0 bases, the J end by 2 bases, with 10 bases between. The CDR3 sequence is 15 residues long. Germline loops: CDR1 LGHNA, CDR2 YSLEER.

This chain uses TRBV11-3 with TRBJ2-7, with TRBD1 matching over 10 bases. This CDR3 region has 14 residues. The V and J ends lost 4 bases and 6 bases, in that order; junction bases with no gene match: 6. Looked up from germline, CDR1 is SGHNT and CDR2 is YENEEA. The CDR3 reads CASSSGQGEVEQYF. The CDR3 DNA reads as TGTGCCAGCAGCTCTGGACAGGGGGAGGTCGAGCAGTACTTC.

This sequence joins TRBV27 and TRBJ1-6, with 8 positions matching TRBD1. Trimming removed 4 bases from V and 7 bases from J; junction bases left unmatched: 6. In germline, CDR1 is MNHEY, CDR2 SMNVEV (reference sequence). This CDR3 has 15 amino acids. The DNA of the CDR3 is TGTGCCAGCAGTTCCGGACAGGGAGAAAATTCACCCCTCCACTTT. Encoded protein: CASSSGQGENSPLHF.

This clone was counted once. The chain carries TRBV5-1 and TRBJ2-5; D may be TRBD2 (6 bases). CDR3 length equals 15 residues. The germline CDR1 and CDR2 sequences are SGHRS and YFSETQ. Between the trimmed V and J ends, which lost 5 bases and 1 base, there was a span of 15 bases. The CDR3 protein is CASSWRRGRQETQYF. The CDR3, as DNA: TGCGCCAGCAGTTGGCGGCGGGGACGCCAAGAGACCCAGTACTTC.

This chain links TRBV27 with TRBJ1-4; 8 bases match TRBD1. Germline V gene lookup returns CDR1 MNHEY and CDR2 SMNVEV (reference sequence). The CDR3 consists of 13 residues. V shed 2 bases and J 7 bases; nucleotides not matched to a gene: 0. Written as DNA, the CDR3 is TGTGCCAGCAGTTTAGACAGGGGTGAAAAACTGTTTTTT. Residues: CASSLDRGEKLFF.

This chain connects TRBV19 to TRBJ2-1, with a tentative D call TRBD2 (5 bases). The CDR3 has 15 amino acids. Trimming cost V 2 bases and J 4 bases, with 12 bases left between them. The germline V gene encodes CDR1 LNHDA and CDR2 SQIVND (reference sequence). CDR3 DNA: TGTGCCAGTAGTATAAGTGCGGGCCGATACAATGAGCAGTTCTTC. Residues: CASSISAGRYNEQFF. Variable domain in full (rest from reference TRBV19 and TRBJ2-1): DGGITQSPKYLFRKEGQNVTLSCEQNLNHDAMYWYRQDPGQGLRLIYYSQIVNDFQKGDIAEGYSVSREKKESFPLTVTSAQKNPTAFYLCASSISAGRYNEQFFGPGTRLTVL.

The genes are TRBV9 and TRBJ2-1, with 9 positions matching TRBD1. V was pared by 1 base and J by 4 bases, with 6 bases of the junction left unmatched. The CDR3 loop spans 16 amino acids. The germline V gene encodes CDR1 SGDLS and CDR2 YYNGEE. In nucleotides, the CDR3 is TGTGCCAGCAGCGTAACGGGACAGGGTATTTACAATGAGCAGTTCTTC. Translated, it gives CASSVTGQGIYNEQFF.

V gene TRBV6-1 combines with J gene TRBJ1-2, with a tentative D call TRBD1 (6 bases). CDR1 is MNHNS, CDR2 SASEGT, per germline. The CDR3 is 15 residues long. Trimming took off 5 bases at V and 1 base at J, with 14 bases between the two ends. The CDR3 nucleotides are TGTGCCAGCAGTCCTAGGGGGGGAATTAACTATGGCTACACCTTC. Translated, it gives CASSPRGGINYGYTF.

The chain carries TRBV6-1 and TRBJ1-2; D unresolved. Germline V gene data show CDR1 as MNHNS and CDR2 as SASEGT. Between the trimmed V and J ends, which lost 9 bases and 6 bases, there was a span of 14 bases. The CDR3 has 12 residues. CDR3 region: CASNHPENGYTF. As DNA, the CDR3 is TGTGCCAGTAACCACCCTGAGAATGGCTACACCTTC.